The 14 T cell receptor beta chains below come from one sample, sequenced in a study of T-cell memory formation after mild COVID-19. Via MiXCR, TCRdb re-called the 5' RACE reads, giving one row per CDR3 protein. The sample shows more than 250,000 distinct CDR3 sequences, about a sixth of them seen only once. Sequenced sample: PBMCs or a T cell subset sorted from them (not recorded which). The receptors stem from a young man who had mild COVID-19 (a few samples of this study predate the infection). Cell type and time point are not known.

The chain carries TRBV6-5 and TRBJ2-5; D possibly corresponds to TRBD2 (6 bases). Trimming stripped 7 bases from V and 4 bases from J, with 19 bases between. The CDR3 is 15 amino acids. Looked up from germline, CDR1 is MNHEY and CDR2 is SVGAGI. CDR3 amino acids: CASNPTRGDGETQYF. CDR3 DNA sequence: TGTGCCAGCAACCCAACGCGGGGAGATGGAGAGACCCAGTACTTC.

This clonotype was seen only a few times. The chain uses TRBV4-3 and TRBJ1-1; D not resolved. The CDR3 runs 18 residues. The germline V gene encodes CDR1 LGHNA and CDR2 YSLEER. Trimming took 0 bases from V and 3 from J, leaving 20 bases between them. In DNA form, the CDR3 reads TGCGCCAGCAGCCAAGATGGACCGACCTTTGATGGGGACACTGAAGCTTTCTTT. Amino acids: CASSQDGPTFDGDTEAFF.

The rearrangement links TRBV12-3 or TRBV12-4 to TRBJ1-1, with D unclear. Trimming cost V 5 bases and J 4 bases, with 11 bases left between them. The CDR3 is 13 amino acids. This chain's CDR3 is CASSKTGLTEAFF. The CDR3 DNA reads as TGTGCCAGCAGTAAGACGGGCCTCACTGAAGCTTTCTTT.

This clonotype came up a few times. J is TRBJ2-2 and V is TRBV19, with D perhaps matching TRBD1 (5 bases). The CDR3 sequence is 15 residues long. In germline, CDR1 is LNHDA, CDR2 SQIVND (reference sequence). The germline V and J ends were trimmed by 7 bases and 0 bases, with 12 bases remaining between them. CDR3 sequence reads: CASTEQEPNTGELFF. The CDR3 nucleotides are TGTGCCAGTACCGAACAGGAGCCGAACACCGGGGAGCTGTTTTTT.

This clonotype was seen more than once but under ten times. The chain links TRBV6-5 to TRBJ2-6; the D gene is possibly TRBD1 (6 bases). Trimming took 7 bases from V and 0 from J, leaving 10 bases between them. This CDR3 contains 15 residues. CDR1 and CDR2 from the germline V gene are MNHEY and SVGAGI. The CDR3 region has the DNA TGTGCCAGCAATCAAGGGGGCTCTGGGGCCAACGTCCTGACTTTC. Protein: CASNQGGSGANVLTF.

This clonotype was detected only a few times. This chain uses TRBV7-9 with TRBJ1-1; D is undetermined. The germline V gene has CDR1 SEHNR and CDR2 FQNEAQ (reference sequence). The CDR3 totals 14 residues. Between the trimmed V and J ends, which lost 2 bases and 1 base, there was a span of 8 bases. Written as DNA, the CDR3 is TGTGCCAGCAGCTTAATGGAGGCGAACACTGAAGCTTTCTTT. Amino acids: CASSLMEANTEAFF.

The V gene is TRBV5-1, the J gene TRBJ2-7, with D perhaps TRBD2 (5 bases). This CDR3 region has 15 residues. V gave up 3 bases and J gave up 5 bases, with 18 bases separating them. Germline loops: CDR1 SGHRS, CDR2 YFSETQ. CDR3 coding DNA: TGCGCCAGCAGCTCGGACCCGGGAACCTCGAACGAGCAGTACTTC. Amino acid sequence: CASSSDPGTSNEQYF.

The rearrangement joins TRBV6-5 to TRBJ2-2; 12 bases line up with TRBD2. This CDR3 has 16 amino acids. V lost 10 bases and J lost 7; bases outside the gene matches: 13. Germline lookup yields CDR1 MNHEY and CDR2 SVGAGI. The CDR3 is CATSPSGGASLGELFF. The CDR3 DNA sequence: TGTGCCACTTCCCCTAGCGGGGGGGCGTCTCTCGGGGAGCTGTTTTTT.

This clonotype came up once. The chain uses TRBV7-2 and TRBJ2-7, with 9 bases identical to TRBD1. CDR1 and CDR2 from the germline V gene are SGHTA and FQGNSA. This CDR3 is 15 amino acids long. The V segment lost 3 bases and the J segment 3 bases; nucleotides outside the gene matches: 6. The CDR3 DNA is TGTGCCAGCAGCTTGAGGACAGGGGAAGACTACGAGCAGTACTTC. Its protein is CASSLRTGEDYEQYF.

The chain recombines TRBV3-1 with TRBJ1-6; D may be TRBD1 (6 bases). Trimming left V 6 bases short and J 10 bases short, with 13 bases between. The CDR3 runs to 13 residues. The germline V gene encodes CDR1 LGHDT and CDR2 YNNKEL (reference sequence). CDR3 in amino acids: CASSAGGQSPLHF. For the CDR3, the DNA is TGTGCCAGCAGTGCTGGGGGCCAATCACCCCTCCACTTT.

V usage is TRBV6-6 and J usage is TRBJ2-1; D may match TRBD1 or TRBD2 (5 bases each). V was pared by 2 bases and J by 15 bases, with 17 bases between. The CDR3 sequence is 13 residues long. CDR1 is MNHNY, CDR2 SVGAGI, per germline (reference sequence). As DNA, the CDR3 is TGTGCCAGCAGTTACGACCCTCGGTCGGGGCCGTTCTTC. This codes for CASSYDPRSGPFF.

This clonotype was seen at least ten times. This chain links TRBV10-3 with TRBJ2-2, with no clear D. This CDR3 region has 14 residues. CDR1 is ENHRY, CDR2 SYGVKD, per germline. V was shortened by 0 bases and J by 2 bases, with 4 bases between the two germline ends. The DNA for the CDR3 is TGTGCCATCAGTGAGTCGAGCAACACCGGGGAGCTGTTTTTT. Protein product: CAISESSNTGELFF.

This clonotype was seen only a few times. CDR3 DNA sequence: TGTGCCAGCAGTTTAGCCGCCACTGAAGCTTTCTTT. The encoded protein is CASSLAATEAFF. This rearrangement joins TRBV12-3 or TRBV12-4 to TRBJ1-1; D unclear. The germline V and J ends were trimmed by 0 bases and 4 bases, with 3 bases remaining between them. The CDR3 contains 12 residues.

A few counts support this clonotype. J is TRBJ2-7 and V is TRBV5-1, with 10 bases aligning to TRBD2. The trim removed 4 bases at V and 2 bases at J, leaving 9 bases unmatched. Germline CDR1 reads SGHRS; CDR2 reads YFSETQ. CDR3 size: 16 residues. CDR3 in DNA: TGCGCCAGCAGCGTTGCTAGCGGGGGCCCGCCCTACGAGCAGTACGTC. This translates into CASSVASGGPPYEQYV.